This T cell receptor beta chain emerged from a study of blood T cell repertoires in COVID-19. Study summary: Researchers got acute and convalescent COVID-19 samples from the United States, Italy and Spain. Sample material is recorded as cDNA or gDNA derived from T cells, B-cell-depleted T cells, or PBMCs.

Cohorts were based on clinical histories the participants reported. Per the germline V gene, CDR1 is SGHTA and CDR2 is FQGNSA. This CDR3 is 14 amino acids long. The V end lost 4 bases, the J end lost 11 bases, and 20 bases lay between the germline ends. Under the authors' procedure: Quantification of nucleated cells was approximated via reference gene primer amplification. The protocol was immunoSEQ multiplex PCR, while the TCRdb copy is restricted to in-frame clones and leaves out a portion. V and J calls and clone size come straight from that table; D and trimming were deduced from the DNA. The sample lists approximately 390,000 clones, approximately 87% occurring once.

V usage is TRBV7-2 and J usage is TRBJ1-1, with D possibly TRBD1 on 5 matching bases. The sequenced sample consisted of PBMCs or T cells enriched from blood (not recorded which). This TCR derives from a woman aged 45-60 years who had recovered from COVID-19. The CDR3 loop is CASSSYRITTGAFF. The CDR3 region has the DNA TGTGCCAGCAGCTCGTACAGGATTACAACTGGGGCTTTCTTT.